The entry that follows covers one T cell receptor (beta chain) sequence. Its antigen is not known. The primer mix had 60 Vbeta and 13 Jbeta primers. Only in-frame clones appear in the TCRdb table, and some are missing; sequencing was by immunoSEQ multiplex PCR. The sample yields approximately 100,000 clones, roughly 76% seen once. These data belong to a study of cytomegalovirus exposure and HLA in healthy donors. General study findings and limits: DRB1 showed the most TCR associations and HLA-C the fewest in a later analysis, as rates varied by HLA locus. The HLA-A and HLA-B alleles of most subjects were reportedly predicted accurately from TCR beta sequences. Researchers left out some V segments, among them TRBV6-2 and TRBV6-3, as indistinguishable.

CDR1 and CDR2 from the germline V gene are LGHNA and YNFKEQ. Trimming shortened V by 0 bases and J by 3 bases, and 11 bases separated the two germline ends. CDR3 length: 15 residues. The chain links TRBV4-2 to TRBJ1-2, with a tentative D call TRBD1 (5 bases). The sequence came from a woman between 45 and 60 years old in good health and CMV-seropositive. The sequencing sample was made of PBMCs. CDR3 sequence reads: CASSQERGGYYGYTF. The CDR3 region has the DNA TGTGCCAGCAGCCAAGAACGCGGGGGTTACTATGGCTACACCTTC.